The clone carrying this T cell receptor beta chain has a count of ten or more. From the RT-PCR reads, TCRdb called clonotypes with MiXCR, one entry per CDR3 protein. The data show about 700,000 distinct CDR3 sequences, with 13% to 15% seen just once and about 3.9% held by the top ten. With V trimmed by 3 bases and J by 3 bases, 7 bases remained unmatched. Germline CDR1 reads MGHRA; CDR2 reads YSYEKL. The CDR3 is made up of 16 amino acids. The sequence derives from a female donor in good health, serving as a healthy control. Source material: memory CD4+ T cells from blood. The chain links TRBV4-1 to TRBJ2-2; TRBD2 aligns across 7 bases. The CDR3 DNA sequence: TGCGCCAGCAGCCAGGTGCGGGAGACGTACACCGGGGAGCTGTTTTTT. Residues: CASSQVRETYTGELFF.